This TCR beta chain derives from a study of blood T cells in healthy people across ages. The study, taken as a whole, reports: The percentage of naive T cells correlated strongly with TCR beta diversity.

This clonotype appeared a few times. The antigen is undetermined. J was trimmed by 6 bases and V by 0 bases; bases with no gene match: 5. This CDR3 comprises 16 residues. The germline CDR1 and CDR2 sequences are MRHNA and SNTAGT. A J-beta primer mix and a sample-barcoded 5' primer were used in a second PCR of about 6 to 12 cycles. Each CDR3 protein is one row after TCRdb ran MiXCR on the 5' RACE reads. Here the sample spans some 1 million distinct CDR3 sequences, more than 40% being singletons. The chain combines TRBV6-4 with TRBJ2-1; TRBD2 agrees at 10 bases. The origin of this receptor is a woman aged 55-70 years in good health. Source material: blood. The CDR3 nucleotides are TGTGCCAGCAGTGACTCACCAGCGGGAGGGGGCAATGAGCAGTTCTTC. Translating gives CASSDSPAGGGNEQFF.